This TCR beta chain originates from a study of beta chain features in type 1 diabetes. Expressed TCRB transcripts were sequenced after all isolated RNA was converted to cDNA. Clones were sequenced by immunoSEQ multiplex PCR, and TCRdb holds only the in-frame ones, with some missing. The sample includes 810,000 or so clones, around a sixth of them seen just once. V trimming: 4 bases; J trimming: 2 bases; junction bases outside the gene matches: 5. The CDR3 consists of 16 residues. Germline V CDR1 and CDR2: LNHDA, SQIVND (reference sequence). The table lists this clone with a few counts. Sequenced input: naive CD4+ T cells from blood. V usage is TRBV19 and J usage is TRBJ2-7, with 13 bases lining up with TRBD2. This TCR derives from a woman aged 18-29 years in good health. The CDR3 protein is CASSKSGTSGTYEQYF. Here the CDR3 DNA reads TGTGCCAGTAGTAAGAGTGGGACTAGCGGGACCTACGAGCAGTACTTC.